The rows below give T cell receptor beta chains drawn from one sample of a study of response to subunit inactivated influenza vaccine. TCRdb called the RT-PCR reads again in MiXCR, with one record for every CDR3 protein. This table holds hundreds of thousands of distinct CDR3 sequences, about 15% found once. The sequenced sample was PBMCs from blood, obtained around two weeks before vaccination. The source of these receptors is a man in his fifties who received an inactivated influenza vaccine. The conserved cysteine and the conserved F or W are not part of the CDR3 here. D genes are given only for firm matches. Size tells how often a clone was seen (once, few, many) or the class of an expanded clone, and some rows leave it out.

v_gene	j_gene	abundance	d_gene	CDR3aa
TRBV20-1	TRBJ2-1	few	TRBD2	SARPSGGPTHEQF
TRBV27	TRBJ1-6	many	.	ASSYRSSYNSPLH
TRBV6-5	TRBJ1-1	.	TRBD1	ASSWEGGAGTEAF
TRBV9	TRBJ2-1	.	.	ASSGQAGDYNEQF
TRBV5-1	TRBJ2-1	few	.	ASSLASWGNEQF
TRBV14	TRBJ2-1	few	.	ASKYGSSSYNEQF
TRBV20-1	TRBJ1-2	few	.	SARDPGTVYGYT
TRBV20-1	TRBJ1-3	.	TRBD1	SASDRGLGNTIY
TRBV6-5	TRBJ1-1	few	.	ASSYRRMNTEAF
TRBV2	TRBJ2-1	.	TRBD1	ASSGQGARGDEQF
TRBV2	TRBJ2-2	many	.	ASSEWQLGMGGELF
TRBV4-2	TRBJ2-2	.	TRBD1	ASSLPQGAGELF
TRBV11-2	TRBJ2-7	few	TRBD1	ASDRSGQAREQY
TRBV12-3/TRBV12-4	TRBJ1-6	.	.	ASSFSIHTDSPLH
TRBV5-1	TRBJ1-2	few	.	ASSLAPGFNYGYT
TRBV20-1	TRBJ2-7	.	.	SARDSASGSYEQY
TRBV24-1	TRBJ2-5	.	.	ATSEESGAQY
TRBV7-9	TRBJ1-1	.	.	ASSLVGQIVNTEAF
TRBV7-9	TRBJ2-5	few	.	ASRGDSWETQY
TRBV20-1	TRBJ1-2	.	.	SAPVDGYT
TRBV3-1	TRBJ2-1	.	.	ASSPFATGTLRRNNEQF
TRBV7-2	TRBJ1-5	.	.	ASSLAFDQPQH
TRBV28	TRBJ2-5	.	.	ASSLNQGAQY
TRBV14	TRBJ2-1	many	.	ASSQDLGYSYNEQF
TRBV24-1	TRBJ2-1	many	.	ATSDLPPEDSNEQF
TRBV2	TRBJ2-6	.	.	ASLRVPHSGANVLT
TRBV7-3	TRBJ2-3	.	TRBD2	ASSLTSGRADTQY
TRBV6-2/TRBV6-3	TRBJ1-2	once	TRBD1	ASSPVGQGVGGYT
TRBV29-1	TRBJ1-1	.	.	SVKGQHTEAF
TRBV27	TRBJ1-1	few	TRBD1	ASSRPGGPNTEAF
TRBV5-6	TRBJ2-7	few	TRBD2	ASSRMGLADFTYEQY
TRBV7-2	TRBJ2-1	few	TRBD2	ASSLARASGRLDEQF
TRBV29-1	TRBJ2-1	many	TRBD2	SAWLAAYSYNEQF
TRBV5-1	TRBJ2-3	few	TRBD2	ASSWGLAASTDTQY
TRBV28	TRBJ2-7	.	TRBD1	ASSLYRGTRNEQY
TRBV12-3/TRBV12-4	TRBJ2-3	.	TRBD2	ASSRASGVPDTQY